These 27 T cell receptor beta chains came from one sample sequenced in a study of PD-1 blockade in classical Hodgkin lymphoma. The time point was: cycle 4 day 1 (C4D1), after more than five weeks of nivolumab. With no exception, relapse followed autologous stem cell transplantation in all patients, and brentuximab vedotin exposure varied. TCRdb's copy holds only in-frame clones and misses some; the assay was immunoSEQ multiplex PCR. The sample records about 50,000 clones, around 74% being singletons. Sequenced here: peripheral blood mononuclear cells (PBMCs), sampled before the fourth cycle of nivolumab. Every receptor here comes from a human donor with classical Hodgkin lymphoma.

V usage is TRBV11-3 and J usage is TRBJ2-3; 9 nucleotides agree with TRBD2. V lost 1 base, J lost 5 bases, and 4 bases stayed unmatched. Germline V CDR1 and CDR2: SGHNT, YENEEA. This CDR3 contains 15 residues. In DNA, the CDR3 is TGTGCCAGCAGCTTAGTCGGCGGGAGGGGAGATACGCAGTATTTT. Amino acids: CASSLVGGRGDTQYF.

V is TRBV7-8 and J is TRBJ1-2; 7 bases agree with TRBD1. J lost 6 bases, V lost 5 bases, and 6 bases had no gene match. Germline CDR1 and CDR2: SGHVS and FQNEAQ. The CDR3 runs 13 residues. Written as DNA, the CDR3 is TGTGCCAGCAGCCCGACAGGGCTCGATGGCTACACCTTC. As protein: CASSPTGLDGYTF.

This clone was observed a handful of times. This rearrangement joins TRBV4-2 to TRBJ2-1; D possibly corresponds to TRBD2 (6 bases). From germline, CDR1 is LGHNA and CDR2 YNFKEQ. The CDR3 covers 16 residues. Trimming cost V 1 base and J 5 bases, with 15 bases left between them. The CDR3 protein is CASSQVTSSGNNEQFF. The CDR3 nucleotides read TGTGCCAGCAGCCAAGTGACTAGTAGCGGCAACAATGAGCAGTTCTTC.

This chain joins TRBV5-1 and TRBJ2-3; 12 nucleotides line up with TRBD2. The CDR3 covers 16 residues. CDR1 is SGHRS, CDR2 YFSETQ, per germline. J was trimmed by 6 bases and V by 0 bases; bases with no gene match: 5. CDR3 DNA sequence: TGCGCCAGCAGCTTGGGACTAGCGGGAGTAGCGGATACGCAGTATTTT. Amino acid sequence: CASSLGLAGVADTQYF.

This clone has a count of ten or more. This sequence joins TRBV13 and TRBJ1-2; the match to TRBD1 covers 9 bases. The CDR3 extends over 15 amino acids. The germline V gene encodes CDR1 PRHDT and CDR2 FYEKMQ (reference sequence). V lost 7 bases and J lost 2; bases outside the gene matches: 8. The CDR3 coding sequence is TGTGCCAGCACCTGGAGGGGACAGGGAAACTATGGCTACACCTTC. Its translation: CASTWRGQGNYGYTF.

This sequence joins TRBV15 and TRBJ2-1; D unclear. From germline, CDR1 is LNHNV and CDR2 YYDKDF (reference sequence). The ends were cut back, 0 bases at V and 0 bases at J, with 6 bases in the middle. The CDR3 length is 15 residues. The CDR3 DNA is TGTGCCACCAGCAGAGATGACGTCTCCTACAATGAGCAGTTCTTC. This encodes CATSRDDVSYNEQFF.

The CDR3 coding sequence is TGTGCCAGCAGTTTCAGGAGGCTAGATACGCAGTATTTT. The encoded protein is CASSFRRLDTQYF. This chain uses TRBV27 with TRBJ2-3, with D possibly being TRBD2 (5 bases). V gave up 3 bases and J gave up 5 bases, with 9 bases separating them. CDR3 length equals 13 residues. Germline V gene lookup returns CDR1 MNHEY and CDR2 SMNVEV (reference sequence).

This chain uses TRBV14 with TRBJ1-4, with D unresolved. Germline CDR1 is SGHDN and CDR2 is FVKESK. Trimming removed 4 bases at V and 10 bases at J, with 22 bases between. The CDR3 contains 16 residues. Written as DNA, the CDR3 is TGTGCCAGCAGCCTAAGAACCATCAAAGGTCGGAGAAAACTGTTTTTT. Its translation: CASSLRTIKGRRKLFF.

The V gene is TRBV12-5, the J gene TRBJ2-7, with D maybe TRBD2 (5 bases). The germline gives CDR1 LGHNT, CDR2 FRNRAP. V was pared by 6 bases and J by 3 bases, with 9 bases between. The CDR3 covers 12 residues. CDR3 sequence reads: CASGPGDYEQYF. In DNA form, the CDR3 reads TGTGCTAGTGGCCCCGGGGACTACGAGCAGTACTTC.

The chain uses TRBV9 and TRBJ1-2; no definite D call. The V end lost 0 bases, the J end lost 8 bases, and 14 bases lay between the germline ends. This CDR3 region has 14 residues. CDR1 is SGDLS and CDR2 is YYNGEE in the germline V gene. The CDR3 reads CASSVGGDPDGYTF. The CDR3 DNA reads as TGTGCCAGCAGCGTAGGTGGGGATCCGGACGGCTACACCTTC.

This chain links TRBV10-3 with TRBJ1-2; D gene uncertain. CDR3 size: 11 residues. V was trimmed by 3 bases and J by 4 bases, leaving 3 bases between them. Germline loops: CDR1 ENHRY, CDR2 SYGVKD. CDR3 sequence: CAISETYGYTF. CDR3 bases: TGTGCCATCAGTGAAACCTATGGCTACACCTTC.

This clone came up once. The chain uses TRBV4-2 and TRBJ1-5; TRBD1 is a possible D gene (6 bases). V lost 3 bases and J 7 bases, leaving 19 bases between the germline ends. The CDR3 contains 16 residues. The germline V gene has CDR1 LGHNA and CDR2 YNFKEQ. The CDR3 sequence is CASSQITGGSRQPQHF. CDR3 in DNA: TGTGCCAGCAGCCAGATAACGGGGGGCTCGAGACAGCCCCAGCATTTT.

This clone was detected only once. This chain joins TRBV28 and TRBJ1-6, with TRBD1 identical over 10 bases. V shed 4 bases and J 10 bases; nucleotides not matched to a gene: 4. Germline V CDR1 and CDR2: MDHEN, SYDVKM. The CDR3 is 14 amino acids. Written as DNA, the CDR3 is TGTGCCAGCAGTTCCGGGACAGGGGTATCACCCCTCCACTTT. This encodes CASSSGTGVSPLHF.

The chain is built from TRBV11-3 and TRBJ2-5; 8 bases fit TRBD2. The CDR3 is made up of 14 amino acids. V was pared by 5 bases and J by 1 base, with 3 bases of the junction left unmatched. CDR1 and CDR2 from the germline V gene are SGHNT and YENEEA. The CDR3 region has the DNA TGTGCCAGCAGCACGGGAGGGGGCCAAGAGACCCAGTACTTC. Translated, it gives CASSTGGGQETQYF.

The chain is built from TRBV12-5 and TRBJ2-1; D remains unclear. Germline V gives CDR1 LGHNT, CDR2 FRNRAP. Trimming took 4 bases from V and 8 from J, leaving 9 bases between them. The CDR3 covers 12 residues. DNA for the CDR3: TGTGCTAGTGGTTCGCCAGAATATGAGCAGTTCTTC. It translates to CASGSPEYEQFF.

The chain combines TRBV18 with TRBJ2-3; D assignment may be TRBD1 or TRBD2 (5 bases each). The CDR3 spans 17 residues. Germline assignment: CDR1 KGHSH and CDR2 LQKENI. Trimming shortened V by 0 bases and J by 2 bases, and 15 bases separated the two germline ends. CDR3 coding DNA: TGTGCCAGCTCACCACCGAGGGAGAGGGACCACACAGATACGCAGTATTTT. Its translation is CASSPPRERDHTDTQYF.

The table lists this clone with a few counts. V and J are TRBV9 and TRBJ2-5, with TRBD2 matching over 11 bases. Germline CDR1 SGDLS, CDR2 YYNGEE. CDR3 length: 15 amino acids. J gave up 5 bases and V 4 bases, and 7 bases lay outside the gene matches. The CDR3 reads CASSPGLAGDETQYF. CDR3 sequence (DNA): TGTGCCAGCAGCCCAGGACTAGCGGGTGATGAGACCCAGTACTTC. The whole variable domain, filled in from reference TRBV9 and TRBJ2-5, reads DSGVTQTPKHLITATGQRVTLRCSPRSGDLSVYWYQQSLDQGLQFLIQYYNGEERAKGNILERFSAQQFPDLHSELNLSSLELGDSALYFCASSPGLAGDETQYFGPGTRLLVL.

This clone was detected a few times. The rearrangement joins TRBV2 to TRBJ2-2; the D gene is possibly TRBD2 (5 bases). The CDR3 sequence is 16 residues long. V lost 5 bases to trimming and J lost 0 bases, with 13 bases between them. Germline CDR1 is SNHLY and CDR2 is FYNNEI. The CDR3 nucleotides read TGTGCCAGCAGTAAGGAGGTTTTCACGAACACCGGGGAGCTGTTTTTT. Amino acid sequence: CASSKEVFTNTGELFF.

The chain combines TRBV2 with TRBJ2-3; D uncertain. The germline CDR1 and CDR2 sequences are SNHLY and FYNNEI. Trimming shortened V by 8 bases and J by 4 bases, and 13 bases separated the two germline ends. This CDR3 has 13 residues. The CDR3 protein is CASVRVAPDTQYF. The DNA of the CDR3 is TGTGCCAGCGTTCGGGTAGCCCCAGATACGCAGTATTTT.

This clone was observed a few times. This rearrangement joins TRBV5-4 to TRBJ2-3, with 10 bases fitting TRBD2. From germline, CDR1 is SGHNT and CDR2 YYREEE (reference sequence). V shed 1 base, J shed 8 bases, and the junction held 16 bases outside the gene matches. The CDR3 consists of 18 residues. The CDR3 region is CASSLLSSGSVGDGTQYF. For the CDR3, the DNA is TGTGCCAGCAGCTTGCTGTCTAGCGGGAGCGTTGGAGATGGTACGCAGTATTTT.

The chain uses TRBV5-4 and TRBJ2-3; perhaps TRBD1 as D (5 bases). The CDR3 length is 15 residues. Germline lookup yields CDR1 SGHNT and CDR2 YYREEE (reference sequence). The V and J ends lost 0 bases and 1 base respectively, with 9 bases between them. The CDR3 region has the DNA TGTGCCAGCAGCTTGGCTGGCAGGGGCACAGATACGCAGTATTTT. Its protein is CASSLAGRGTDTQYF.

The J gene is TRBJ1-5, the V gene TRBV5-4, with D possibly TRBD1 on 5 matching bases. CDR1 is SGHNT, CDR2 YYREEE, per germline (reference sequence). Trimming took 4 bases from V and 15 from J, leaving 14 bases between them. This CDR3 has 11 amino acids. DNA of the CDR3: TGTGCCAGCAGCCATCAGGGAGACCCGCATTTT. Translated: CASSHQGDPHF.

The chain employs TRBV6-1 and TRBJ1-1; a possible D gene is TRBD1 (6 bases). Germline CDR1 and CDR2: MNHNS and SASEGT. The ends were cut back, 6 bases at V and 4 bases at J, with 15 bases in the middle. This CDR3 contains 14 residues. The CDR3 protein is CASSRSIGGTEAFF. CDR3 DNA: TGTGCCAGCAGCCGAAGTATAGGGGGCACTGAAGCTTTCTTT.

A word on this clone: The same CDR3 arises from other DNA sequences in this sample as well. The chain combines TRBV27 with TRBJ2-5; D remains unclear. The V end lost 3 bases, the J end lost 1 base, and 0 bases lay between the germline ends. The CDR3 loop spans 11 amino acids. Germline-derived CDR1 and CDR2 are MNHEY and SMNVEV (reference sequence). Here the CDR3 DNA reads TGTGCCAGCAGTTTCCAAGAGACCCAGTACTTC. Translated, it gives CASSFQETQYF.

The chain couples TRBV5-1 to TRBJ2-7; TRBD2 agrees at 12 bases. J gave up 6 bases and V 4 bases, and 8 bases lay outside the gene matches. CDR3 size: 15 residues. The germline V gene encodes CDR1 SGHRS and CDR2 YFSETQ. CDR3 protein: CASSLLAGGTGEQYF. The CDR3 DNA is TGCGCCAGCAGCCTACTAGCGGGAGGTACAGGCGAGCAGTACTTC.

A remark on this clone: A much bigger clone sits one base away, suggesting this may be a read error. Other DNA variants within this sample encode the same CDR3. This chain uses TRBV5-1 with TRBJ1-2, with TRBD1 identical over 8 bases. The ends lost 0 bases at V and 2 bases at J; junction bases unmatched: 3. The CDR3 consists of 15 residues. CDR1 is SGHRS, CDR2 YFSETQ, per germline. This CDR3 is CASSLAGTGNYGYTF. Here the CDR3 DNA reads TGCGCCAGCAGCTTGGCCGGGACAGGAAACTATGGCTACACCTTC.

V and J are TRBV4-2 and TRBJ1-2; D perhaps matches TRBD1 (5 bases). Germline V lookup: CDR1 LGHNA, CDR2 YNFKEQ. This CDR3 has 17 residues. V was cut by 0 bases and J by 0 bases, with 14 bases left in between. CDR3 in amino acids: CASSQEWGVLANYGYTF. The CDR3 DNA reads TGTGCCAGCAGCCAAGAATGGGGGGTTCTAGCTAACTATGGCTACACCTTC.